These 15 T cell receptor beta chains were all obtained from the same sample, sequenced in a study of T cell responses to AZD1222 COVID-19 vaccine. Method: immunoSEQ multiplex PCR; TCRdb's copy keeps in-frame clones and lacks some. The data contain about 120,000 clones, around 91% of them singletons. The sequencing used peripheral blood, collected on day 0 of AZD1222 vaccination. The receptors originated from an adult in good health.

This chain links TRBV7-2 with TRBJ2-3; maybe TRBD1 (5 bases). V was shortened by 3 bases and J by 2 bases, with 12 bases between the two germline ends. The CDR3 extends over 15 amino acids. Germline assignment: CDR1 SGHTA and CDR2 FQGNSA. The CDR3 is CASSFGHANTDTQYF. The CDR3 DNA sequence: TGTGCCAGCAGCTTTGGACATGCGAACACAGATACGCAGTATTTT.

This clone was found a few times. This chain uses TRBV5-6 with TRBJ1-6; 8 bases agree with TRBD1. CDR1 is SGHDT and CDR2 is YYEEEE in the germline V gene. J gave up 4 bases and V 4 bases, and 7 bases lay outside the gene matches. The CDR3 totals 16 residues. The CDR3 sequence: CASSLQGGHYNSPLHF. CDR3 nucleotides: TGTGCCAGCAGCCTACAGGGGGGGCATTATAATTCACCCCTCCACTTT.

The CDR3 DNA is TGCGCCAGCAGCTTGGGGACAGCTCCTAATCAGCCCCAGCATTTT. This encodes CASSLGTAPNQPQHF. The J gene is TRBJ1-5, the V gene TRBV5-1; possibly TRBD1 for D (6 bases). Germline V gives CDR1 SGHRS, CDR2 YFSETQ. This CDR3 spans 15 amino acids. Deletions cut 0 bases from V and 4 bases from J, with 11 bases between.

This chain uses TRBV29-1 with TRBJ2-4; 10 bases match TRBD2. There are 14 residues in the CDR3. Germline CDR1 and CDR2: SQVTM and ANQGSEA. V dropped 5 bases and J dropped 6; count of bases not matched to a gene: 7. CDR3: CSVSSTSGINIQYF. CDR3 DNA sequence: TGCAGCGTTTCTTCAACTAGCGGGATAAACATTCAGTACTTC.

This chain connects TRBV7-9 to TRBJ2-1; D possibly corresponds to TRBD2 (5 bases). The CDR3 is 11 amino acids. The V end was cut by 7 bases, the J end by 13 bases, with 14 bases between. Per germline, CDR1 SEHNR and CDR2 FQNEAQ (reference sequence). The CDR3 sequence is CASNLAGVQFF. CDR3 sequence (DNA): TGTGCCAGCAACCTAGCCGGGGTACAGTTCTTC.

The genes are TRBV19 and TRBJ2-1; 11 bases agree with TRBD2. V trimming: 8 bases; J trimming: 4 bases; junction bases outside the gene matches: 7. The CDR3 runs 15 residues. CDR1 LNHDA and CDR2 SQIVND come from the germline V gene (reference sequence). CDR3 DNA sequence: TGTGCCAGTGGCTTCGGGACTAGCGGATACAATGAGCAGTTCTTC. It yields the protein CASGFGTSGYNEQFF.

The CDR3 is CASSLLRGGDEQYF. In DNA form, the CDR3 reads TGCGCCAGCAGCCTACTGCGGGGCGGAGACGAGCAGTACTTC. This rearrangement joins TRBV5-1 to TRBJ2-7; TRBD2 might be the D (6 bases). The CDR3 has 14 residues. The germline CDR1 and CDR2 sequences are SGHRS and YFSETQ. Trimming shortened V by 4 bases and J by 5 bases, and 16 bases separated the two germline ends.

The chain uses TRBV11-2 and TRBJ1-3; D perhaps matches TRBD1 (5 bases). The V end lost 5 bases, the J end lost 1 base, and 12 bases lay between the germline ends. CDR3 length equals 15 residues. The germline gives CDR1 SGHAT, CDR2 FQNNGV. The CDR3 loop reads CASSQAGTSGNTIYF. CDR3 sequence (DNA): TGTGCCAGCAGCCAAGCCGGGACTTCTGGAAACACCATATATTTT. Drawing the rest from reference TRBV11-2 and TRBJ1-3, the complete variable domain is EAGVAQSPRYKIIEKRQSVAFWCNPISGHATLYWYQQILGQGPKLLIQFQNNGVVDDSQLPKDRFSAERLKGVDSTLKIQPAKLEDSAVYLCASSQAGTSGNTIYFGEGSWLTVV.

The chain employs TRBV14 and TRBJ1-5; no clear D. CDR3 length: 11 amino acids. Trimming took off 4 bases at V and 7 bases at J, with 5 bases between the two ends. Germline lookup yields CDR1 SGHDN and CDR2 FVKESK. The CDR3 DNA is TGTGCCAGCAGCCCGCACCAGCCCCAGCATTTT. Protein product: CASSPHQPQHF.

The genes are TRBV6-5 and TRBJ1-3, with unresolved D. Per the germline V gene, CDR1 is MNHEY and CDR2 is SVGAGI. This CDR3 region has 11 residues. Between the trimmed V and J ends, which lost 10 bases and 4 bases, there was a span of 8 bases. The CDR3 coding sequence is TGTGCCACCTCTTACGGAAACACCATATATTTT. The encoded protein is CATSYGNTIYF.

This chain connects TRBV9 to TRBJ1-5; D possibly corresponds to TRBD1 (6 bases). The CDR3 runs to 14 residues. The ends were cut back, 3 bases at V and 1 base at J, with 8 bases in the middle. Germline V gene lookup returns CDR1 SGDLS and CDR2 YYNGEE. The CDR3, as DNA: TGTGCCAGCAGCGGGGGGCCGAGCAATCAGCCCCAGCATTTT. Its translation is CASSGGPSNQPQHF.

V usage is TRBV2 and J usage is TRBJ2-7; TRBD2 matches 12 bases. After removal of 6 bases from V and 6 bases from J, the junction contained 9 bases not matched to a gene. The germline CDR1 and CDR2 sequences are SNHLY and FYNNEI. The CDR3 contains 15 residues. CDR3 amino acids: CASRYSSGGAAEQYF. CDR3 nucleotide sequence: TGTGCCAGCAGGTACTCTAGCGGGGGGGCTGCCGAGCAGTACTTC.

The rearrangement links TRBV11-2 to TRBJ2-3; possibly TRBD1 or TRBD2 for D (5 bases each). The length of the CDR3 is 15 residues. Trimming left V 1 base short and J 6 bases short, with 14 bases between. Looked up from germline, CDR1 is SGHAT and CDR2 is FQNNGV. In DNA form, the CDR3 reads TGTGCCAGCAGCTTAGGAGACCGGGGCGTGGATACGCAGTATTTT. Its translation: CASSLGDRGVDTQYF.

V is TRBV19 and J is TRBJ1-5; possible D gene TRBD1, 5 bases. Deletions cut 3 bases from V and 0 bases from J, with 18 bases between. Germline loops: CDR1 LNHDA, CDR2 SQIVND (reference sequence). The CDR3 sequence is 18 residues long. CDR3 protein: CASSMRRGGAYSNQPQHF. The CDR3 bases are TGTGCCAGTAGTATGAGGAGGGGTGGCGCTTATAGCAATCAGCCCCAGCATTTT.

The chain is built from TRBV12-5 and TRBJ1-2; D remains unclear. This CDR3 is 13 amino acids long. Germline-derived CDR1 and CDR2 are LGHNT and FRNRAP. V was trimmed by 6 bases and J by 3 bases, leaving 11 bases between them. CDR3 in DNA: TGTGCTAGTGGCCGAGAGAATGACTATGGCTACACCTTC. Its protein is CASGRENDYGYTF.